These 32 T cell receptor beta chains came from one sample sequenced in a study of OX40 agonist ivuxolimab in advanced cancers. The protocol was immunoSEQ multiplex PCR, while the TCRdb copy is restricted to in-frame clones and leaves out a portion. The sample consists of some 17,000 clones, about 80% of them appearing once. Material: CD4+ or CD8+ T cells sorted from blood, obtained in a trial of the OX40 agonist ivuxolimab. Receptors originate from an adult with an advanced solid tumor such as melanoma, head and neck, liver or kidney cancer.

This clone occurred a few times. The CDR3 DNA sequence: TGCAGCGTTGATGGCGGTGCTAGCACAGATACGCAGTATTTT. Translating gives CSVDGGASTDTQYF. This rearrangement joins TRBV29-1 to TRBJ2-3; D not resolved. CDR1 is SQVTM, CDR2 ANQGSEA, per germline. Trimming pared 3 bases from V and 0 bases from J, leaving 10 bases between. The CDR3 sequence is 14 residues long.

The V and J genes are TRBV7-9 and TRBJ2-3; no reliable D call. V gave up 5 bases and J gave up 4 bases, with 7 bases separating them. CDR3 length: 12 amino acids. Germline assignment: CDR1 SEHNR and CDR2 FQNEAQ (reference sequence). CDR3 sequence: CASSRLADTQYF. The CDR3 coding sequence is TGTGCCAGCAGCCGTTTGGCAGATACGCAGTATTTT.

V and J are TRBV9 and TRBJ2-7, with 7 positions matching TRBD2. With 0 bases clipped from V and 4 bases from J, the junction kept 10 bases outside the gene matches. This CDR3 is built from 16 residues. Germline V gene sequence: CDR1 SGDLS, CDR2 YYNGEE. CDR3 bases: TGTGCCAGCAGCGTAGACCCTCGGGGGGTAAGGTACGAGCAGTACTTC. It is translated as CASSVDPRGVRYEQYF.

The CDR3 sequence: CASSAGQGRNTIYF. The CDR3 coding sequence is TGTGCCAGCAGCGCCGGACAGGGACGAAACACCATATATTTT. The chain combines TRBV5-4 with TRBJ1-3, with 8 bases aligning to TRBD1. Unmatched junction bases numbered 5, after V lost 4 bases and J lost 5 bases. Germline assignment: CDR1 SGHNT and CDR2 YYREEE (reference sequence). This CDR3 spans 14 amino acids.

J is TRBJ2-3 and V is TRBV6-5; D is undetermined. CDR3 length equals 13 residues. Looked up from germline, CDR1 is MNHEY and CDR2 is SVGAGI. Trimming pared 7 bases from V and 1 base from J, leaving 9 bases between. This CDR3 is CASTRQGTDTQYF. CDR3 in DNA: TGTGCCAGCACGCGTCAGGGCACAGATACGCAGTATTTT.

The chain combines TRBV6-1 with TRBJ2-1, with D unresolved. Looked up from germline, CDR1 is MNHNS and CDR2 is SASEGT. The ends were cut back, 4 bases at V and 8 bases at J, with 18 bases in the middle. CDR3 length: 15 amino acids. The CDR3 reads CASSGAGPYTHEQFF. The CDR3 bases are TGTGCCAGCAGTGGGGCCGGACCCTACACCCATGAGCAGTTCTTC.

This clone came up a few times. This chain joins TRBV4-1 and TRBJ2-5, with 8 bases matching TRBD1. The CDR3 has 14 amino acids. CDR1 and CDR2 from the germline V gene are MGHRA and YSYEKL. Trimming took 4 bases from V and 4 from J; bases not matched to a gene: 5. CDR3 coding DNA: TGCGCCAGCAGCCTGCAACAGGGGGGAGAGACCCAGTACTTC. Residues: CASSLQQGGETQYF.

This chain uses TRBV5-1 with TRBJ2-3; possible D gene TRBD2, 5 bases. V lost 5 bases and J lost 0, with 13 bases in between. The CDR3 extends over 15 amino acids. Germline CDR1 SGHRS, CDR2 YFSETQ. CDR3 sequence (DNA): TGCGCCAGCAGTCGAGAGGGCCCTAGCACAGATACGCAGTATTTT. Translated, it gives CASSREGPSTDTQYF.

In this sample, this clone turned up a few times. The chain joins TRBV7-2 to TRBJ1-5; D is undetermined. From germline, CDR1 is SGHTA and CDR2 FQGNSA. Trimming cost V 3 bases and J 0 bases, with 9 bases left between them. This CDR3 is built from 15 residues. The CDR3, as DNA: TGTGCCAGCAGCTTTCAAACTTATAGCAATCAGCCCCAGCATTTT. It codes for CASSFQTYSNQPQHF.

This chain links TRBV29-1 with TRBJ1-2; the match to TRBD1 covers 7 bases. The germline V gene has CDR1 SQVTM and CDR2 ANQGSEA. The CDR3 spans 14 residues. V lost 4 bases, J lost 4 bases, and 9 bases stayed unmatched. This chain's CDR3 is CSVVQGVLGYGYTF. CDR3 nucleotides: TGCAGCGTTGTGCAGGGGGTCTTGGGCTATGGCTACACCTTC. Supplemented by reference TRBV29-1 and TRBJ1-2, the full variable domain reads SAVISQKPSRDICQRGTSLTIQCQVDSQVTMMFWYRQQPGQSLTLIATANQGSEATYESGFVIDKFPISRPNLTFSTLTVSNMSPEDSSIYLCSVVQGVLGYGYTFGSGTRLTVV.

The gene calls are TRBV7-3 and TRBJ2-6; D gene unclear. CDR1 SGHTA and CDR2 FQGTGA come from the germline V gene. CDR3 size: 16 residues. V gave up 3 bases and J gave up 0 bases, with 9 bases separating them. CDR3 residues: CASSFGVGSGANVLTF. In DNA, the CDR3 is TGTGCCAGCAGCTTCGGCGTGGGCTCTGGGGCCAACGTCCTGACTTTC.

The chain has TRBV6-5 and TRBJ2-3, with D unclear. Germline lookup yields CDR1 MNHEY and CDR2 SVGAGI. The CDR3 spans 14 residues. Trimming took 1 base from V and 2 from J, leaving 7 bases between them. Here the CDR3 reads CASSYLGATDTQYF. CDR3 coding DNA: TGTGCCAGCAGTTACTTAGGAGCCACAGATACGCAGTATTTT.

CDR3 sequence: CASSPHGSSYNEQFF. DNA for the CDR3: TGTGCCAGCAGCCCCCACGGGAGCTCCTACAATGAGCAGTTCTTC. The rearrangement joins TRBV5-4 to TRBJ2-1; the D gene is possibly TRBD2 (6 bases). The CDR3 has 15 amino acids. Trimming removed 4 bases from V and 0 bases from J, with 11 bases in between. From germline, CDR1 is SGHNT and CDR2 YYREEE (reference sequence).

This clone was picked up one time. V is TRBV5-1 and J is TRBJ2-1; weak D call: TRBD2 (6 bases). The germline gives CDR1 SGHRS, CDR2 YFSETQ. CDR3 size: 15 residues. V was shortened by 5 bases and J by 0 bases, with 12 bases between the two germline ends. The CDR3 DNA sequence: TGCGCCAGCAGAGGAGGGGATAGCTCCTACAATGAGCAGTTCTTC. Protein product: CASRGGDSSYNEQFF.

CDR3 nucleotides: TGTGCCAGCAGCTACAGACAGGGACAGGGTTCACCCCTCCACTTT. It encodes CASSYRQGQGSPLHF. The rearrangement joins TRBV7-2 to TRBJ1-6, with TRBD1 matching over 9 bases. J lost 9 bases, V lost 4 bases, and 7 bases had no gene match. Germline V lookup: CDR1 SGHTA, CDR2 FQGNSA. The CDR3 contains 15 residues.

The chain links TRBV6-5 to TRBJ1-1, with D possibly matching TRBD1 (5 bases). Germline CDR1 reads MNHEY; CDR2 reads SVGAGI. The V gene lost 0 bases and the J gene lost 2 bases, with 10 bases spanning the gap. The CDR3 is 15 residues long. Written as DNA, the CDR3 is TGTGCCAGCAGTTACTCGATCAGGGCTAACACTGAAGCTTTCTTT. It yields the protein CASSYSIRANTEAFF.

The chain couples TRBV28 to TRBJ2-3, with D tentatively TRBD1 (6 bases). Deletions cut 3 bases from V and 3 bases from J, with 19 bases between. Germline CDR1 and CDR2: MDHEN and SYDVKM. There are 17 residues in the CDR3. As DNA, the CDR3 is TGTGCCAGCAGTTTTGCAGTATGGGGGCGCGTTACAGATACGCAGTATTTT. This gives the protein CASSFAVWGRVTDTQYF.

The V and J genes are TRBV19 and TRBJ1-2; D ambiguous. Trimming shortened V by 5 bases and J by 0 bases, and 19 bases separated the two germline ends. The CDR3 has 17 amino acids. Germline assignment: CDR1 LNHDA and CDR2 SQIVND (reference sequence). CDR3 coding DNA: TGTGCCAGTAGTCCAAAGGGATCGGCACGAACTAACTATGGCTACACCTTC. Amino acid sequence: CASSPKGSARTNYGYTF. Complete variable domain (other parts from reference TRBV19 and TRBJ1-2): DGGITQSPKYLFRKEGQNVTLSCEQNLNHDAMYWYRQDPGQGLRLIYYSQIVNDFQKGDIAEGYSVSREKKESFPLTVTSAQKNPTAFYLCASSPKGSARTNYGYTFGSGTRLTVV.

The chain has TRBV7-2 and TRBJ2-1, with a possible D match to TRBD1 (6 bases). The length of the CDR3 is 16 residues. The germline V gene has CDR1 SGHTA and CDR2 FQGNSA. Trimming shortened V by 5 bases and J by 2 bases, and 16 bases separated the two germline ends. CDR3 loop: CASSPTSGTTYNEQFF. In DNA form, the CDR3 reads TGTGCCAGCAGCCCAACGTCCGGGACAACCTACAATGAGCAGTTCTTC.

This clone showed up just a few times. The chain employs TRBV5-1 and TRBJ2-3; 10 positions match TRBD2. This CDR3 spans 15 amino acids. CDR1 SGHRS and CDR2 YFSETQ come from the germline V gene. Losses at the gene ends were 2 bases for V and 9 bases for J; bases not matched to a gene: 9. As DNA, the CDR3 is TGCGCCAGCAGCTTAAGCGGGGGGGTCCCGGGGACGCAGTATTTT. Translation gives CASSLSGGVPGTQYF. Looking up the rest from reference TRBV5-1 and TRBJ2-3 gives the full variable domain: KAGVTQTPRYLIKTRGQQVTLSCSPISGHRSVSWYQQTPGQGLQFLFEYFSETQRNKGNFPGRFSGRQFSNSRSEMNVSTLELGDSALYLCASSLSGGVPGTQYFGPGTRLTVL.

This chain joins TRBV6-4 and TRBJ2-1; TRBD2 is a possible D gene (6 bases). The CDR3 totals 13 residues. Germline V gene lookup returns CDR1 MRHNA and CDR2 SNTAGT. The V and J ends lost 8 bases and 9 bases respectively, with 17 bases between them. The CDR3 loop reads CASGAGPGSEQFF. For the CDR3, the DNA is TGTGCCAGCGGCGCGGGACCGGGTAGTGAGCAGTTCTTC.

CDR3 residues: CASSLDNKETQYF. The CDR3 DNA reads as TGTGCCAGCAGCCTTGACAATAAAGAGACCCAGTACTTC. V usage is TRBV11-3 and J usage is TRBJ2-5; D is ambiguous. The V end lost 5 bases, the J end lost 3 bases, and 10 bases lay between the germline ends. The CDR3 totals 13 residues. CDR1 SGHNT and CDR2 YENEEA come from the germline V gene.

The J gene is TRBJ1-5, the V gene TRBV6-1, with TRBD1 matching over 7 bases. The CDR3 length is 13 residues. The ends lost 10 bases at V and 4 bases at J; junction bases unmatched: 7. CDR1 is MNHNS, CDR2 SASEGT, per germline. Here the CDR3 reads CAIDRDLNQPQHF. DNA for the CDR3: TGTGCCATTGACAGGGACCTGAATCAGCCCCAGCATTTT.

The chain couples TRBV5-1 to TRBJ2-1; D gene uncertain. CDR3 length: 15 residues. V was shortened by 4 bases and J by 0 bases, with 11 bases between the two germline ends. Germline CDR1 is SGHRS and CDR2 is YFSETQ. CDR3 bases: TGCGCCAGCAGCCCCGGGCGAAACTCCTACAATGAGCAGTTCTTC. Amino acids: CASSPGRNSYNEQFF.

The rearrangement links TRBV9 to TRBJ1-6; D may be TRBD1 (6 bases). The CDR3 is 12 residues long. Per the germline V gene, CDR1 is SGDLS and CDR2 is YYNGEE. Trimming cost V 4 bases and J 13 bases, with 12 bases left between them. The CDR3 sequence: CASSSGVGPLHF. CDR3 nucleotide sequence: TGTGCCAGCAGCTCAGGGGTAGGCCCCCTCCACTTT.

This chain uses TRBV7-3 with TRBJ2-1; 7 nucleotides line up with TRBD1. After removal of 1 base from V and 4 bases from J, the junction contained 1 base not matched to a gene. Germline loops: CDR1 SGHTA, CDR2 FQGTGA. CDR3 length equals 14 residues. In DNA, the CDR3 is TGTGCCAGCAGCTTAAGGGACAGTTACAATGAGCAGTTCTTC. Its protein product is CASSLRDSYNEQFF.

Sample share makes this clone large. The rearrangement joins TRBV5-1 to TRBJ1-3; D uncertain. The ends were cut back, 5 bases at V and 0 bases at J, with 9 bases in the middle. This CDR3 comprises 14 residues. Germline lookup yields CDR1 SGHRS and CDR2 YFSETQ. The CDR3 is CASSTGSSGNTIYF. The CDR3 DNA reads TGCGCCAGCAGTACGGGGAGCTCTGGAAACACCATATATTTT.

V usage is TRBV5-1 and J usage is TRBJ1-1; weak D call: TRBD1 (6 bases). Deletions cut 4 bases from V and 5 bases from J, with 15 bases between. The length of the CDR3 is 14 residues. The V gene's germline CDR1 is SGHRS and CDR2 YFSETQ. The CDR3 region has the DNA TGCGCCAGCAGCGGGACACGGGGGAGAACTGAAGCTTTCTTT. Translated, it gives CASSGTRGRTEAFF.

This clone was seen a handful of times. The chain is built from TRBV7-2 and TRBJ2-7; weak D call: TRBD1 (6 bases). The CDR3 contains 13 residues. V gave up 5 bases and J gave up 4 bases, with 12 bases separating them. Germline-derived CDR1 and CDR2 are SGHTA and FQGNSA. CDR3 in DNA: TGTGCCAGCAGCCGCGTACAGGGTTACGAGCAGTACTTC. Amino acid sequence: CASSRVQGYEQYF.

This clone was counted between two and nine times. CDR3 DNA sequence: TGTGCCAGCACCAGCTCCTATAATTCACCCCTCCACTTT. Protein sequence: CASTSSYNSPLHF. The genes are TRBV27 and TRBJ1-6; D is uncertain. The CDR3 is 13 residues long. Germline V CDR1 and CDR2: MNHEY, SMNVEV (reference sequence). Trimming left V 7 bases short and J 0 bases short, with 4 bases between.

The rearrangement joins TRBV14 to TRBJ2-3, with 9 bases fitting TRBD1. V lost 1 base to trimming and J lost 6 bases; unmatched junction nucleotides: 8. In germline, CDR1 is SGHDN, CDR2 FVKESK. The CDR3 has 16 amino acids. In nucleotides, the CDR3 is TGTGCCAGCAGCCAAGGTTTACAGGGGGCGTCGGATACGCAGTATTTT. Translated, it gives CASSQGLQGASDTQYF.

The CDR3 reads CASSPLGLANNEQFF. Here the CDR3 DNA reads TGTGCCAGCAGCCCGTTAGGGCTAGCTAACAATGAGCAGTTCTTC. This chain uses TRBV5-6 with TRBJ2-1; possibly TRBD2 for D (5 bases). V was pared by 4 bases and J by 5 bases, with 16 bases between. The CDR3 contains 15 residues. Germline V lookup: CDR1 SGHDT, CDR2 YYEEEE.